The sequence of this TCR beta chain was determined in a study of regulatory and conventional T cells in RAG deficiency. Study conclusions and caveats: Shorter CDR3s in all patient subsets; >90% Treg-Tconv overlap in Omenn. Treg unique TCR beta sequences were approximately 100-fold fewer in Omenn syndrome and CID/AS patients than controls. Shannon entropy fell and Simpson indices rose in RAG-deficient patients.

The V gene end was trimmed by 7 bases and the J gene end by 5 bases; junction bases not matched to a gene: 8. The CDR3 is 13 amino acids. Per the germline V gene, CDR1 is GTSNPN and CDR2 is SVGIG (reference sequence). Comment on this clone: The antigen remains undetermined.

Using immunoSEQ multiplex PCR, the repertoire was profiled, and TCRdb retains in-frame clones only, with some absent. The sample includes roughly 32,000 clones, approximately 89% of them seen just once. These data were likewise used in another study, on regulatory T cells. This second report adds: The PCR used 52 TRBV and 13 TRBJ primers. Skewed V and J usage and few unique V-J pairs marked patient repertoires, most in Tregs.

The chain couples TRBV30 to TRBJ1-2, with 9 bases that match TRBD1. The material sequenced was CD8+ T cells sorted from blood. The receptor's source is a human donor in good health. For the CDR3, the DNA is TGTGCCTCTCAGGGACAGGGACTTTATGGCTACACCTTC. Amino acid sequence: CASQGQGLYGYTF. Variable domain in full (rest from reference TRBV30 and TRBJ1-2): SQTIHQWPATLVQPVGSPLSLECTVEGTSNPNLYWYRQAAGRGLQLLFYSVGIGQISSEVPQNLSASRPQDRQFILSSKKLLLSDSGFYLCASQGQGLYGYTFGSGTRLTVV.